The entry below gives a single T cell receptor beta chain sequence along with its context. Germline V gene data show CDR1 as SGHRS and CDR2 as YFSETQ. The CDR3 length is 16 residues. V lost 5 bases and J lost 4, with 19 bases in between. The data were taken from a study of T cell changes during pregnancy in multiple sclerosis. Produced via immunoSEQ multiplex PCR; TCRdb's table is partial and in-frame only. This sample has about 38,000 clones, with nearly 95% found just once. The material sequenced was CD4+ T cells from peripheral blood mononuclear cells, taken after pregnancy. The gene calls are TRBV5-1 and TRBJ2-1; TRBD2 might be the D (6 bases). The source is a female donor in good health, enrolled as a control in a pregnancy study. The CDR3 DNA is TGCGCCAGCAGTTGTGGGTGGGTGGGGGGTTACAATGAGCAGTTCTTC. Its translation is CASSCGWVGGYNEQFF. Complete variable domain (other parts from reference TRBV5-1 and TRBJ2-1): KAGVTQTPRYLIKTRGQQVTLSCSPISGHRSVSWYQQTPGQGLQFLFEYFSETQRNKGNFPGRFSGRQFSNSRSEMNVSTLELGDSALYLCASSCGWVGGYNEQFFGPGTRLTVL.